This T cell receptor beta chain was sequenced for a study of blood T cell repertoires in COVID-19. Study details: T cells, B-cell-depleted T cells, or PBMCs supplied cDNA or gDNA.

Trimming took 5 bases from V and 5 from J; bases not matched to a gene: 7. The germline V gene has CDR1 SGHTA and CDR2 FQGTGA. This CDR3 has 15 residues. In the source study's methods: Amplification with reference gene primers provided the estimates of nucleated cell counts. Clones were sequenced by immunoSEQ multiplex PCR, and TCRdb holds only the in-frame ones, with some missing. The V and J calls and the clone size are those of that table, but D and trimming were determined from the DNA. The table shows about 140,000 clones, with 80% to 90% occurring only once. What was sequenced was peripheral blood. The source is a man between 60 and 70 years old with active or convalescent COVID-19. The V call is TRBV7-3, the J call TRBJ2-5; 11 positions agree with TRBD2. The CDR3 DNA is TGTGCCAGCAGCCCACTAGCGGGAGTGGCGGAGACCCAGTACTTC. It encodes CASSPLAGVAETQYF.